The subject of this entry is one TCR beta chain. Its antigen is undetermined. This entry comes from a study of vaccination effects on CD4 cells after COVID-19. As for the study in general: The study sampled a couple of convalescent patients 16 days and one week before vaccination. Whole-study findings and limits: After vaccination, spike-reactive clones in convalescents were mostly new vaccine-induced clones. Late post-vaccination, clones induced by infection and those induced by vaccine underwent marked clonal contraction.

Assay: immunoSEQ multiplex PCR; the TCRdb copy retains only in-frame clones and omits some. The data contain tens of thousands of clones, approximately 78% of them singletons. CDR3 length equals 18 residues. V was pared by 7 bases and J by 7 bases, with 19 bases of the junction left unmatched. CDR1 and CDR2 from the germline V gene are MNHEY and SMNVEV (reference sequence). Culturing for 9 to 10 days preceded CD4+ T cell isolation. This chain links TRBV27 with TRBJ2-2; 9 nucleotides align to TRBD1. This specimen was CD4+ T cells from PBMCs cultured without peptide, taken before COVID-19 vaccination. This clonotype was sampled from a human donor who had a prior SARS-CoV-2 infection. CDR3 loop: CASKGRGTSAGQGGELFF. The CDR3 bases are TGTGCCAGCAAGGGCAGGGGAACTTCAGCGGGACAGGGCGGGGAGCTGTTTTTT.